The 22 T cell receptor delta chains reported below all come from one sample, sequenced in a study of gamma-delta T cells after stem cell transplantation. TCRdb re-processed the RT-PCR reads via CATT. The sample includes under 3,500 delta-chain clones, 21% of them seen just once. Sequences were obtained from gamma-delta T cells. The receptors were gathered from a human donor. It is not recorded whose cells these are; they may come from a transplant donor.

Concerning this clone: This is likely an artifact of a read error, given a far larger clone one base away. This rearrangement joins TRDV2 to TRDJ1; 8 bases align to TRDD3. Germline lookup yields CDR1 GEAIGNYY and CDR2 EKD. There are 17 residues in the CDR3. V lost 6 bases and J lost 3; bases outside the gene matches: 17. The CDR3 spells CACLRLGGSGGSDKLIF. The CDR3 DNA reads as TGTGCCTGTCTGAGACTGGGGGGATCGGGTGGGTCCGATAAACTCATCTTT.

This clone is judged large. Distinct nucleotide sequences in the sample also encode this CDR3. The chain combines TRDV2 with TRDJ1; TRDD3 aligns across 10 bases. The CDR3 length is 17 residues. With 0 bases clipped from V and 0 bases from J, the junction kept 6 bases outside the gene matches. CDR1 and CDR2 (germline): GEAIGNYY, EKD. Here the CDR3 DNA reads TGTGCCTGTGACACCTTAACACTGGGGGATTACACCGATAAACTCATCTTT. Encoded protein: CACDTLTLGDYTDKLIF.

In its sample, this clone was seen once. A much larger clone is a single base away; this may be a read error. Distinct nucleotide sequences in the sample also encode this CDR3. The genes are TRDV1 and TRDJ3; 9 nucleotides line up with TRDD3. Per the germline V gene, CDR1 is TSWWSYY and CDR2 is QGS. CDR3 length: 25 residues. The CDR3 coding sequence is TGTGCGCTTGGGCGGTCGGGATCTCCCTACGGGGGATACCTTATTAGCTCCTGGGACACCCGACAGATGTTTTTC. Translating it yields CALGRSGSPYGGYLISSWDTRQMFF.

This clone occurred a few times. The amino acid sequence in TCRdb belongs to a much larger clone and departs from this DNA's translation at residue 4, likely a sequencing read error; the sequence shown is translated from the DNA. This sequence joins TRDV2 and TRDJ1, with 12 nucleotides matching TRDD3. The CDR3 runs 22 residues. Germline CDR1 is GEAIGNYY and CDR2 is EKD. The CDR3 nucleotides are TGTGCCTGTGGCACCTTGTCGAACTGGGGGATACAAAGTTCCCCCTACACCGATAAACTCATCTTT. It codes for CACGTLSNWGIQSSPYTDKLIF.

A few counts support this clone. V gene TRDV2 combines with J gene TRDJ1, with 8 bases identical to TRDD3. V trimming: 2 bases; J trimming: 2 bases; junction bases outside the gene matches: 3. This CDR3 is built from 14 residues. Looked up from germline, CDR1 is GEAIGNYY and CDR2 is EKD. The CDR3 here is CACDRWGMTDKLIF. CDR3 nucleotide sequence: TGTGCCTGTGACAGGTGGGGGATGACCGATAAACTCATCTTT.

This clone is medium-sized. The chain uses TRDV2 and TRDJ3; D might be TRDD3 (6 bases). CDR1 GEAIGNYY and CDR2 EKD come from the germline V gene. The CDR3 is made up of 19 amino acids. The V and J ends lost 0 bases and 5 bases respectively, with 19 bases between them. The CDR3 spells CACDTGSWGPTRDTRQMFF. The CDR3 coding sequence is TGTGCCTGTGACACCGGTAGCTGGGGCCCTACCCGGGACACCCGACAGATGTTTTTC.

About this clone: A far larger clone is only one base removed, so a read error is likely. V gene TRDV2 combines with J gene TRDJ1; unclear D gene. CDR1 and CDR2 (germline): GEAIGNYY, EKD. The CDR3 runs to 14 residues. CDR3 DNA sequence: TGTGCCCGTGACACCGTTGGGTACACCGATAAACTCATCTTT. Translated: CARDTVGYTDKLIF.

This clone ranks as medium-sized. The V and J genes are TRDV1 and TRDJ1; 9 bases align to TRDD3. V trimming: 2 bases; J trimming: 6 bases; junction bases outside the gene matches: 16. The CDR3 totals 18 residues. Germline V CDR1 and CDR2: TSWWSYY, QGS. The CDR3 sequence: CALGEIRTRRLGDNKLIF. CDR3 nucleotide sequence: TGTGCTCTTGGGGAAATAAGGACCCGTCGACTGGGGGACAATAAACTCATCTTT.

The CDR3, as DNA: TGTGCCTGTGACACTCCCCCCTTAACTTCTACTGGGGGCCTCTCCTGGGACACCCGACAGATGTTTTTC. Its translation: CACDTPPLTSTGGLSWDTRQMFF. The chain has TRDV2 and TRDJ3; the match to TRDD3 covers 8 bases. CDR1 and CDR2 from the germline V gene are GEAIGNYY and EKD. The CDR3 contains 23 residues. V shed 1 base, J shed 0 bases, and the junction held 19 bases outside the gene matches.

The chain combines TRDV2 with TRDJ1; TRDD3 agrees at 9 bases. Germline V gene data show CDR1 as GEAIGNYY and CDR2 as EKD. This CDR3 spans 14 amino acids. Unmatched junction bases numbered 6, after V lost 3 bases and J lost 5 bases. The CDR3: CACDSMGDKDKLIF. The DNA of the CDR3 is TGTGCCTGTGACTCGATGGGGGATAAAGATAAACTCATCTTT.

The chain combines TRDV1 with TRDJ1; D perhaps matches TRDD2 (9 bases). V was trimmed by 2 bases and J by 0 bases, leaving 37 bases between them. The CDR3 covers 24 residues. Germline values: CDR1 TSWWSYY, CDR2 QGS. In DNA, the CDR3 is TGTGCTCTTGGGGAATGGGCCAAACCTCCTTCCTACGGGGATACCTACCTGTACACCGATAAACTCATCTTT. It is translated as CALGEWAKPPSYGDTYLYTDKLIF.

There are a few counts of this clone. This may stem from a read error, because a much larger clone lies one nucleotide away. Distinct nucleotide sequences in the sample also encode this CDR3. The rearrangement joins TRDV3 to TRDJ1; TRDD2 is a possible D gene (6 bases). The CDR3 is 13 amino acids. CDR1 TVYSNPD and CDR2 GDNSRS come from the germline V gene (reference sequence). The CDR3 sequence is CAFRINPGDKLIF. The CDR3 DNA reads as TGCGCCTTCCGCATAAATCCGGGAGATAAACTCATCTTT.

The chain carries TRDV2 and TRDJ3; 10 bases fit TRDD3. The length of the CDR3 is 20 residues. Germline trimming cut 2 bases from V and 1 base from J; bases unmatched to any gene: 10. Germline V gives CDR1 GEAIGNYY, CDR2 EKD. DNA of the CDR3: TGTGCCTGTGACAACGGGGATTTACTGGGGGATTCCTGGGACACCCGACAGATGTTTTTC. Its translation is CACDNGDLLGDSWDTRQMFF.

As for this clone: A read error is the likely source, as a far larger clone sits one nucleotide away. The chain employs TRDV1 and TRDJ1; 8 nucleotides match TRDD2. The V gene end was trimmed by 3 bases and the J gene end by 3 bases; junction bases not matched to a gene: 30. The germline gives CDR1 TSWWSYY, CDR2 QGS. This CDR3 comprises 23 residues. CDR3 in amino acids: CALGDTPRTSYEYWVKFADKLIF. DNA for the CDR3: TGTGCTCTTGGGGACACCCCGAGGACTTCCTACGAGTACTGGGTAAAGTTCGCCGATAAACTCATCTTT.

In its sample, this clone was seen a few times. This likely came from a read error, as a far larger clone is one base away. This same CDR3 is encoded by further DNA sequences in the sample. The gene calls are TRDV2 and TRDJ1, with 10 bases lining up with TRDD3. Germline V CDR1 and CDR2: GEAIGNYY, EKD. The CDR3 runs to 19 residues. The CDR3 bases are TGTGCCTGTGACACCGTATCAATCCGGGGGATACGCTTGACCGATAAGCTCATCTTT. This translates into CACDTVSIRGIRLTDKLIF.

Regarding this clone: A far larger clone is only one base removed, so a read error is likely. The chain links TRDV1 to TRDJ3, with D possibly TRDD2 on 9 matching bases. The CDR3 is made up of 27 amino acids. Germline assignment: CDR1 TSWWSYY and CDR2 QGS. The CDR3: CALGDSRAFLRWGYLSPSSWDARQMFF. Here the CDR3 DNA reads TGTGCTCTTGGGGACTCACGGGCCTTCCTACGCTGGGGATACCTATCCCCGAGCTCCTGGGACGCCCGACAGATGTTTTTC.

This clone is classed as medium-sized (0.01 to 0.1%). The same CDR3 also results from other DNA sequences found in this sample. As DNA, the CDR3 is TGTGCTCTTGGGGAACAGGCCCCACGACTGCGGTCTGCCCGTAAACTCATCTTT. Translated: CALGEQAPRLRSARKLIF. V and J are TRDV1 and TRDJ1; D is unresolved. The germline V gene has CDR1 TSWWSYY and CDR2 QGS. The V end lost 1 base, the J end lost 7 bases, and 25 bases lay between the germline ends. The CDR3 spans 18 residues.

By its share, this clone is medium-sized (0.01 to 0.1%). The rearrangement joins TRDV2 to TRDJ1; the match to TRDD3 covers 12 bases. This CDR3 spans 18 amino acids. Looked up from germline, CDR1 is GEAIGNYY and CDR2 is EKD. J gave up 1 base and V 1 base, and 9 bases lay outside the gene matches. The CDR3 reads CACDTVETGGYSTDKLIF. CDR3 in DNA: TGTGCCTGTGACACTGTAGAAACTGGGGGATACAGCACCGATAAACTCATCTTT.

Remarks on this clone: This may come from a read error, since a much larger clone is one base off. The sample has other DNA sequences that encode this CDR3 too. The CDR3: CALGELVSLLRTGGYADTDKLIF. CDR3 bases: TGTGCTCTTGGGGAACTAGTCTCCTTACTTAGAACTGGGGGATACGCGGACACCGATAAACTCATCTTT. The chain uses TRDV1 and TRDJ1; 13 bases are a match to TRDD3. The V and J ends lost 0 bases and 0 bases, in that order; junction bases with no gene match: 19. This CDR3 is built from 23 residues. Germline CDR1 reads TSWWSYY; CDR2 reads QGS.

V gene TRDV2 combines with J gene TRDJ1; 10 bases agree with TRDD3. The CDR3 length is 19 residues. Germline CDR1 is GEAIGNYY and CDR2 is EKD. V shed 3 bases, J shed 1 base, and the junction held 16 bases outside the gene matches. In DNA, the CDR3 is TGTGCCTGTGACCCGGTTCCTGAGCTGGGGGATAAGGGCACCGATAAACTCATCTTT. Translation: CACDPVPELGDKGTDKLIF.

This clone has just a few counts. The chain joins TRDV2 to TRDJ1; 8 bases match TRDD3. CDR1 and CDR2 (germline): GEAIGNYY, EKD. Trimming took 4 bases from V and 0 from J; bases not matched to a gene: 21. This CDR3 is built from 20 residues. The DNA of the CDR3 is TGTGCCTGTGATTCACTCCTACGGGGGGTTACTGGGGGGTACACCGATAAACTCATCTTT. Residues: CACDSLLRGVTGGYTDKLIF.

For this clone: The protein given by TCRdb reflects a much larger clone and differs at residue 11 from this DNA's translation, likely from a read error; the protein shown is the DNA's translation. CDR3 amino acids: CACDTVSIRGMRLTDKLIF. DNA for the CDR3: TGTGCCTGTGACACCGTATCAATCCGGGGGATGCGCTTGACCGATAAACTCATCTTT. V usage is TRDV2 and J usage is TRDJ1; 7 positions match TRDD3. In germline, CDR1 is GEAIGNYY, CDR2 EKD. The CDR3 runs to 19 residues. V was clipped by 0 bases and J by 2 bases; unmatched bases: 17.